The clone carrying this T cell receptor (beta chain) was counted a few times. Its antigen is undetermined. This specimen belongs to a study of cytomegalovirus exposure and HLA in healthy donors. Study at large: Sequencing of 150 million to 200 million T cells in an earlier analysis found 90 million to 120 million unique TCR beta sequences.

The J segment lost 1 base and the V segment lost 5 bases, leaving 4 bases of the junction unmatched. CDR1 and CDR2 from the germline V gene are GTSNPN and SVGIG (reference sequence). CDR3 length: 13 amino acids. Those who donated were healthy bone marrow donors. Primers: 60 Vbeta forward and 13 Jbeta reverse. The table came from immunoSEQ multiplex PCR; TCRdb's copy has only in-frame clones and leaves some out. This table holds some 130,000 clones, approximately 64% found once. The study, taken as a whole, reports: What TCR beta sequences reportedly achieved was accurate prediction of HLA-A and HLA-B alleles in most subjects. Indistinguishable V segments such as TRBV6-2 and TRBV6-3 were excluded.

Specimen: PBMCs. The chain couples TRBV30 to TRBJ1-2, with 7 bases aligning to TRBD1. The source is a woman aged 40 to 50 in good health and CMV-seronegative. CDR3 in amino acids: CAWGDRVNYGYTF. In nucleotides, the CDR3 is TGTGCCTGGGGAGACAGGGTTAACTATGGCTACACCTTC.